Shown below are 27 T cell receptor beta chains from a single sample sequenced in a study of cytomegalovirus exposure and HLA in healthy donors. A multiplex PCR was run with 60 Vbeta primers and 13 Jbeta primers. Profiling relied on immunoSEQ multiplex PCR, and the TCRdb table lists in-frame clones only, not all of them. The sample holds 85,000 to 110,000 clones, over 70% seen once. Sequencing was done on a sample of PBMCs. All receptors come from a man in his fifties in good health and CMV-seropositive.

V and J are TRBV6-5 and TRBJ1-1, with no clear D. The CDR3 is 14 amino acids. V lost 2 bases to trimming and J lost 0 bases, with 7 bases between them. From germline, CDR1 is MNHEY and CDR2 SVGAGI. CDR3 sequence: CASSYGLVNTEAFF. CDR3 bases: TGTGCCAGCAGTTACGGACTTGTGAACACTGAAGCTTTCTTT.

The chain recombines TRBV27 with TRBJ1-5; TRBD1 is a possible D gene (6 bases). This CDR3 has 14 amino acids. The V gene lost 5 bases and the J gene lost 4 bases, with 12 bases spanning the gap. Germline V lookup: CDR1 MNHEY, CDR2 SMNVEV (reference sequence). In DNA form, the CDR3 reads TGTGCCAGCAGTCCGGACAGAATAAATCAGCCCCAGCATTTT. Translation: CASSPDRINQPQHF.

This chain links TRBV19 with TRBJ1-1; maybe TRBD1 (6 bases). The ends were cut back, 4 bases at V and 2 bases at J, with 14 bases in the middle. In germline, CDR1 is LNHDA, CDR2 SQIVND (reference sequence). The CDR3 loop spans 15 amino acids. For the CDR3, the DNA is TGTGCCAGTAGTACCCGCCCTGGGGGCAACACTGAAGCTTTCTTT. Its protein is CASSTRPGGNTEAFF.

The chain employs TRBV6-4 and TRBJ2-1; D might be TRBD1 (5 bases). The V end was cut by 4 bases, the J end by 1 base, with 11 bases between. This CDR3 has 15 amino acids. The germline gives CDR1 MRHNA, CDR2 SNTAGT. DNA for the CDR3: TGTGCCAGCAGTGCGGACACTTTTTCCTACAATGAGCAGTTCTTC. Translating it yields CASSADTFSYNEQFF.

The chain carries TRBV6-4 and TRBJ2-2; 8 positions match TRBD1. Germline V CDR1 and CDR2: MRHNA, SNTAGT. This CDR3 comprises 15 residues. J lost 3 bases, V lost 3 bases, and 3 bases had no gene match. Here the CDR3 reads CASSEGQDDTGELFF. The CDR3 bases are TGTGCCAGCAGTGAGGGACAGGATGACACCGGGGAGCTGTTTTTT.

The V gene is TRBV6-6, the J gene TRBJ1-4; no clear D. The V gene lost 10 bases and the J gene lost 0 bases, with 15 bases spanning the gap. Germline CDR1 is MNHNY and CDR2 is SVGAGI (reference sequence). CDR3 length equals 15 residues. The DNA for the CDR3 is TGTGCCACTCAGCGGCGGACTGCAACTAATGAAAAACTGTTTTTT. Protein sequence: CATQRRTATNEKLFF.

The chain's CDR3 is CASSLDGTGVYEQYF. The CDR3 bases are TGTGCCAGCAGCTTGGATGGGACAGGGGTCTACGAGCAGTACTTC. This rearrangement joins TRBV5-4 to TRBJ2-7; TRBD1 agrees at 10 bases. Germline V CDR1 and CDR2: SGHNT, YYREEE (reference sequence). The J segment lost 3 bases and the V segment lost 0 bases, leaving 3 bases of the junction unmatched. The CDR3 is made up of 15 amino acids.

This chain joins TRBV7-9 and TRBJ1-2; 9 bases map to TRBD1. The length of the CDR3 is 14 residues. Germline CDR1 reads SEHNR; CDR2 reads FQNEAQ (reference sequence). The J segment lost 7 bases and the V segment lost 4 bases, leaving 7 bases of the junction unmatched. CDR3 in amino acids: CASSYGTGIGGYTF. CDR3 DNA sequence: TGTGCCAGCAGCTACGGGACAGGGATCGGTGGCTACACCTTC.

This chain uses TRBV14 with TRBJ2-5; 15 bases map to TRBD2. The CDR3 is 16 amino acids. The trim removed 4 bases at V and 5 bases at J, leaving 5 bases unmatched. Germline-derived CDR1 and CDR2 are SGHDN and FVKESK. CDR3 region: CASSPRGLAGGETQYF. The CDR3 bases are TGTGCCAGCAGCCCCCGCGGACTAGCGGGAGGGGAGACCCAGTACTTC.

With respect to this clone: Other DNA sequences in the sample encode the same CDR3. The V call is TRBV27, the J call TRBJ2-3; D is unresolved. V was clipped by 2 bases and J by 10 bases, with 10 bases between them. The CDR3 totals 12 residues. Germline CDR1 reads MNHEY; CDR2 reads SMNVEV (reference sequence). The CDR3 region is CASSLRGSSQYF. DNA for the CDR3: TGTGCCAGCAGTTTAAGAGGCTCGTCGCAGTATTTT.

The gene calls are TRBV28 and TRBJ2-7, with no clear D. Between the trimmed V and J ends, which lost 10 bases and 5 bases, there was a span of 12 bases. The germline V gene has CDR1 MDHEN and CDR2 SYDVKM. The CDR3 is 11 residues long. The CDR3 protein is CATLSGNEQYF. The CDR3 DNA reads TGTGCCACCCTCTCGGGTAACGAGCAGTACTTC. The whole variable domain, filled in from reference TRBV28 and TRBJ2-7, reads DVKVTQSSRYLVKRTGEKVFLECVQDMDHENMFWYRQDPGLGLRLIYFSYDVKMKEKGDIPEGYSVSREKKERFSLILESASTNQTSMYLCATLSGNEQYFGPGTRLTVT.

The CDR3 here is CASSPPLGGSAYNEQFF. The CDR3 coding sequence is TGTGCCAGCTCACCACCGCTCGGCGGGAGCGCCTACAATGAGCAGTTCTTC. The chain carries TRBV18 and TRBJ2-1; 7 bases fit TRBD2. The CDR3 consists of 17 residues. The germline V gene has CDR1 KGHSH and CDR2 LQKENI. V lost 0 bases, J lost 2 bases, and 7 bases stayed unmatched.

V and J are TRBV23-1 and TRBJ2-2, with TRBD1 as a possible D gene (6 bases). TRBV23-1 is treated as an ORF (open reading frame) with a function not yet certain. The CDR3 has 16 residues. Trimming pared 3 bases from V and 6 bases from J, leaving 17 bases between. Written as DNA, the CDR3 is TGCGCCAGCAGTCATGTCCCAGGGGTCAGACCCGGGGAGCTGTTTTTT. It yields the protein CASSHVPGVRPGELFF.

This rearrangement joins TRBV19 to TRBJ1-4; 10 nucleotides match TRBD1. Looked up from germline, CDR1 is LNHDA and CDR2 is SQIVND (reference sequence). V was pared by 3 bases and J by 8 bases, with 6 bases of the junction left unmatched. The CDR3 is made up of 15 amino acids. CDR3 sequence: CASSMSGQGVEKLFF. The CDR3 DNA reads as TGTGCCAGTAGTATGAGTGGACAGGGGGTCGAAAAACTGTTTTTT. The whole variable domain, remainder taken from reference TRBV19 and TRBJ1-4, is DGGITQSPKYLFRKEGQNVTLSCEQNLNHDAMYWYRQDPGQGLRLIYYSQIVNDFQKGDIAEGYSVSREKKESFPLTVTSAQKNPTAFYLCASSMSGQGVEKLFFGSGTQLSVL.

The rearrangement links TRBV11-1 to TRBJ2-7, with 7 positions matching TRBD1. The CDR3 sequence is 14 residues long. The ends lost 5 bases at V and 2 bases at J; junction bases unmatched: 6. Germline assignment: CDR1 SGHAT and CDR2 FQDESV (reference sequence). CDR3: CASSKQGYTYEQYF. The CDR3 DNA reads as TGTGCCAGCAGCAAACAGGGGTACACCTACGAGCAGTACTTC. The variable domain in full, with the rest retrieved from reference TRBV11-1 and TRBJ2-7, is EAEVAQSPRYKITEKSQAVAFWCDPISGHATLYWYRQILGQGPELLVQFQDESVVDDSQLPKDRFSAERLKGVDSTLKIQPAELGDSAMYLCASSKQGYTYEQYFGPGTRLTVT.

The chain employs TRBV7-9 and TRBJ1-5; D is perhaps TRBD1 (6 bases). The germline CDR1 and CDR2 sequences are SEHNR and FQNEAQ (reference sequence). Trimming took off 5 bases at V and 2 bases at J, with 13 bases between the two ends. The CDR3 runs to 15 residues. CDR3 region: CASSQGTIGNQPQHF. In nucleotides, the CDR3 is TGTGCCAGCAGCCAAGGGACAATCGGCAATCAGCCCCAGCATTTT.

This clone was counted many times. V usage is TRBV19 and J usage is TRBJ1-4; 7 positions match TRBD1. The CDR3 sequence is 16 residues long. Germline V gene data show CDR1 as LNHDA and CDR2 as SQIVND (reference sequence). Trimming at V came to 4 bases and at J to 6 bases, leaving 11 bases not matched to a gene. CDR3 region: CASSNRGGIRYEKLFF. As DNA, the CDR3 is TGTGCCAGTAGTAACAGGGGTGGTATTCGGTATGAAAAACTGTTTTTT.

This chain joins TRBV27 and TRBJ2-1, with a weak D call TRBD2 (6 bases). V lost 10 bases to trimming and J lost 3 bases, with 16 bases between them. The CDR3 totals 14 residues. Looked up from germline, CDR1 is MNHEY and CDR2 is SMNVEV (reference sequence). The CDR3 here is CATSGLPDYNEQFF. The CDR3 DNA reads as TGTGCCACCTCGGGACTCCCGGACTACAATGAGCAGTTCTTC.

This chain connects TRBV29-1 to TRBJ1-1; tentatively, D is TRBD1 (5 bases). Per the germline V gene, CDR1 is SQVTM and CDR2 is ANQGSEA. Trimming took off 3 bases at V and 5 bases at J, with 16 bases between the two ends. CDR3 length: 14 amino acids. CDR3 amino acids: CSVDPGGTVTEAFF. CDR3 DNA: TGCAGCGTTGATCCCGGGGGGACGGTAACTGAAGCTTTCTTT.

The gene calls are TRBV7-2 and TRBJ1-1; D may be TRBD1 (5 bases). The CDR3 is 12 residues long. Germline values: CDR1 SGHTA, CDR2 FQGNSA. V shed 3 bases and J shed 8 bases, with 10 bases lying between them. CDR3 in amino acids: CASSFPRQEAFF. For the CDR3, the DNA is TGTGCCAGCAGCTTTCCCAGACAGGAAGCTTTCTTT.

The chain is built from TRBV6-5 and TRBJ1-1; 7 positions agree with TRBD1. Germline CDR1 reads MNHEY; CDR2 reads SVGAGI. Trimming at V came to 6 bases and at J to 4 bases, leaving 5 bases not matched to a gene. This CDR3 region has 13 residues. This chain's CDR3 is CASRRQGGTEAFF. CDR3 nucleotides: TGTGCCAGCAGACGACAGGGTGGCACTGAAGCTTTCTTT.

This CDR3 is CASSQNSGSTYEQYF. In nucleotides, the CDR3 is TGCGCCAGCTCACAAAATAGCGGGAGTACATACGAGCAGTACTTC. The genes are TRBV4-1 and TRBJ2-7; 9 bases fit TRBD2. Unmatched junction bases numbered 12, after V lost 8 bases and J lost 4 bases. This CDR3 has 15 amino acids. Germline-derived CDR1 and CDR2 are MGHRA and YSYEKL.

The chain carries TRBV5-1 and TRBJ1-1; D perhaps matches TRBD1 (6 bases). The CDR3 spans 13 residues. The germline CDR1 and CDR2 sequences are SGHRS and YFSETQ. V was clipped by 4 bases and J by 5 bases, with 12 bases between them. CDR3 sequence reads: CASSPGQRTEAFF. The CDR3 DNA reads TGCGCCAGCAGCCCGGGACAACGGACTGAAGCTTTCTTT.

The chain links TRBV9 to TRBJ1-4, with 8 bases that match TRBD1. CDR1 is SGDLS, CDR2 YYNGEE, per germline. This CDR3 has 14 residues. With 1 base clipped from V and 8 bases from J, the junction kept 4 bases outside the gene matches. The CDR3 loop reads CASSVQGAGEKLFF. The CDR3 DNA reads TGTGCCAGCAGCGTACAGGGGGCGGGGGAAAAACTGTTTTTT. The full variable domain, its missing parts supplied by reference TRBV9 and TRBJ1-4, is DSGVTQTPKHLITATGQRVTLRCSPRSGDLSVYWYQQSLDQGLQFLIQYYNGEERAKGNILERFSAQQFPDLHSELNLSSLELGDSALYFCASSVQGAGEKLFFGSGTQLSVL.

The V call is TRBV10-3, the J call TRBJ2-3; D is perhaps TRBD2 (5 bases). The length of the CDR3 is 13 residues. The ends were cut back, 7 bases at V and 1 base at J, with 9 bases in the middle. Germline V gives CDR1 ENHRY, CDR2 SYGVKD. This chain's CDR3 is CAITEAGTDTQYF. CDR3 sequence (DNA): TGTGCCATCACTGAAGCGGGCACAGATACGCAGTATTTT.

This clone showed up just once. The V call is TRBV6-5, the J call TRBJ1-5; D gene uncertain. The CDR3 length is 13 residues. Trimming left V 2 bases short and J 2 bases short, with 4 bases between. Germline V gene data show CDR1 as MNHEY and CDR2 as SVGAGI. The CDR3 sequence is CASSYERNQPQHF. The CDR3 DNA follows: TGTGCCAGCAGTTACGAGCGCAATCAGCCCCAGCATTTT.

The chain joins TRBV5-4 to TRBJ2-5; the D gene is possibly TRBD2 (6 bases). V shed 4 bases and J shed 4 bases, with 14 bases lying between them. Germline V gene data show CDR1 as SGHNT and CDR2 as YYREEE (reference sequence). The CDR3 consists of 14 residues. The CDR3 DNA sequence: TGTGCCAGCAGCCTCCCCGGCGGGATAGAGACCCAGTACTTC. It translates to CASSLPGGIETQYF.